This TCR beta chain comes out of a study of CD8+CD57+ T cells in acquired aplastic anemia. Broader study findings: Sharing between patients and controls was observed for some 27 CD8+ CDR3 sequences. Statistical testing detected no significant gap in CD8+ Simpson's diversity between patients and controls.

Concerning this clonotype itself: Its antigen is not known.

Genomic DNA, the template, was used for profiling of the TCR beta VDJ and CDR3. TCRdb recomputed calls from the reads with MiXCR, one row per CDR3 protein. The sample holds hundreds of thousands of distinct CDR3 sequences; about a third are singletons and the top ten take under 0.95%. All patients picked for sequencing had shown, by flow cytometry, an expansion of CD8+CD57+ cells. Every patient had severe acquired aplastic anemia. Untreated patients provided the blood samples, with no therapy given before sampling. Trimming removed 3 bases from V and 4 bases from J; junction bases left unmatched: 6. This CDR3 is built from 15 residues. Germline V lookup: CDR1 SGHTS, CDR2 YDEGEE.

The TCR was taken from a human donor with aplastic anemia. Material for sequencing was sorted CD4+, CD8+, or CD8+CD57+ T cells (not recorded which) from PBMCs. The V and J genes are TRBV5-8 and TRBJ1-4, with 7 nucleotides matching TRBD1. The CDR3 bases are TGTGCCAGCAGCTCCTCGACAGGGATTAATGAAAAACTGTTTTTT. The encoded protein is CASSSSTGINEKLFF.